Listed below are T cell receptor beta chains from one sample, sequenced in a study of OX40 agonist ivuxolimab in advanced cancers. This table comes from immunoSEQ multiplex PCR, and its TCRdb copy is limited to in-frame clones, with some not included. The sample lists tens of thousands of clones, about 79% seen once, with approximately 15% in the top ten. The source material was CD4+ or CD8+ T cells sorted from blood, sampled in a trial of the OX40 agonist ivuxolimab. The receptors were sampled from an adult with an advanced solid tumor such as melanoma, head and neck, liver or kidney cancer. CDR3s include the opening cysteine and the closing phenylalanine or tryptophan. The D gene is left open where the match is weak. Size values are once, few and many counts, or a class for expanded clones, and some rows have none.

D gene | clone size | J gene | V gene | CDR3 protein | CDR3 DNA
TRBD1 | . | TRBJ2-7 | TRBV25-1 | CASRQTGGAYEQYF | TGTGCCAGCAGGCAGACAGGGGGAGCCTACGAGCAGTACTTC
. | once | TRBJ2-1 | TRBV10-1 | CASSESTAFEQFF | TGCGCCAGCAGTGAGTCCACAGCCTTTGAGCAGTTCTTC
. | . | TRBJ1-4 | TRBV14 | CASSQGITGTLNEKLFF | TGTGCCAGCAGTCAGGGGATAACCGGGACACTGAATGAAAAACTGTTTTTT
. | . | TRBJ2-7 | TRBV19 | CASGASAYEQYF | TGTGCCAGTGGGGCCTCGGCCTACGAGCAGTACTTC
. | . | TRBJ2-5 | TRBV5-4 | CASSDRRLWETQYF | TGTGCCAGCAGCGATCGGAGGCTGTGGGAGACCCAGTACTTC
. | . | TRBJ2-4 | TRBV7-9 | CASSLVPGKNIQYF | TGTGCCAGCAGCTTAGTACCAGGGAAAAACATTCAGTACTTC
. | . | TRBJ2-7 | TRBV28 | CASSLLRDLYEQYF | TGTGCCAGCAGCCTACTAAGGGACCTCTACGAGCAGTACTTC
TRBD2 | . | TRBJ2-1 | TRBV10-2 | CASSVAGGLYVEQFF | TGCGCCAGCAGTGTAGCGGGGGGGCTCTATGTTGAGCAGTTCTTC
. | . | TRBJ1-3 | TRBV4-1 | CASSQDQTVSGNTIYF | TGCGCCAGCAGCCAAGACCAGACAGTTTCTGGAAACACCATATATTTT
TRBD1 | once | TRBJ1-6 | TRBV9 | CASSPEGQPNSPLHF | TGTGCCAGCAGCCCCGAGGGACAGCCGAATTCACCCCTCCACTTT
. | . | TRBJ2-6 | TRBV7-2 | CASSFGAGNVLTF | .
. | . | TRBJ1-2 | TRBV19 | CASSSRPDYYGYTF | TGTGCCAGTAGTTCGCGACCTGATTACTATGGCTACACCTTC
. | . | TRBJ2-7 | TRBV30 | CAWKKSYEQYF | TGTGCCTGGAAAAAATCCTACGAGCAGTACTTC
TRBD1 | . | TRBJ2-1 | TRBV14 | CASSHLDRGNEQFF | TGTGCCAGCAGCCACTTGGACAGGGGTAATGAGCAGTTCTTC
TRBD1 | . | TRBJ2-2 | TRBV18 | CASSPLTGGSSTGELFF | TGTGCCAGCTCACCCTTGACAGGGGGCAGTAGCACCGGGGAGCTGTTTTTT
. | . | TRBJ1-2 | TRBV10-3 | CAISESIGRQSYGYTF | TGTGCCATCAGTGAGTCGATTGGGCGACAGTCCTATGGCTACACCTTC
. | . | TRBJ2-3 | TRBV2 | CASSVDIDTQYF | TGTGCCAGCAGTGTAGATATAGATACGCAGTATTTT
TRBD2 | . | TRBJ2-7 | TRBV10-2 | CASSDLRHGRSYEQYF | TGCGCCAGCAGTGACCTTAGACACGGGAGGAGCTACGAGCAGTACTTC
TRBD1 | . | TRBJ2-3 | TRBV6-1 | CASMNRGSLGTQYF | TGTGCCAGCATGAACAGGGGATCCCTGGGTACGCAGTATTTT
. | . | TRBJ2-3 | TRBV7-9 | CVSSFEGSSTDTQYF | TGTGTCAGCAGCTTTGAAGGGTCTAGCACAGATACGCAGTATTTT
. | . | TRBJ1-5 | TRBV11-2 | CASSPRAELGNQPQHF | TGTGCCAGCAGCCCTCGGGCGGAGCTTGGCAATCAGCCCCAGCATTTT
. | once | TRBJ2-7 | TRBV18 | CASSFGTSYEQYF | TGTGCCAGCTCATTCGGGACAAGCTACGAGCAGTACTTC
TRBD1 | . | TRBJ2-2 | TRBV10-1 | CASSEIGTGQGAGELFF | TGCGCCAGCAGTGAGATTGGGACGGGACAGGGTGCCGGGGAGCTGTTTTTT
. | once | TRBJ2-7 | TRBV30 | CAWRELRQTYEQYF | TGTGCCTGGAGAGAATTGAGGCAGACCTACGAGCAGTACTTC
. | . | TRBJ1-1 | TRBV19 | CASSIGGTPMNTEAFF | TGTGCCAGTAGTATTGGGGGGACACCCATGAACACTGAAGCTTTCTTT
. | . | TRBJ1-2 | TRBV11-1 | CASSLVRSGVYTF | TGTGCCAGCAGCTTAGTACGGTCGGGAGTCTACACCTTC
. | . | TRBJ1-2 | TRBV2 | CASSDPRGGYTF | TGTGCCAGCAGCGATCCTAGGGGTGGCTACACCTTC
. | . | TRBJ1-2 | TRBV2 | CASSEVGSNYGYTF | TGTGCCAGCAGTGAGGTCGGGTCTAACTATGGCTACACCTTC
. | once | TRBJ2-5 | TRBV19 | CASSQNRGETQYF | TGTGCCAGCAGTCAAAACCGCGGGGAGACCCAGTACTTC
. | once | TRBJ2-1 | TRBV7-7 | CASSLRQGNEQFF | TGTGCCAGCAGCTTACGGCAGGGCAATGAGCAGTTCTTC
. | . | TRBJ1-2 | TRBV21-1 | CATPLDRDRGRYGYTF | TGTGCCACTCCACTTGATAGGGACAGGGGTAGGTATGGCTACACCTTC
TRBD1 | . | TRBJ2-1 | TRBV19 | CASSKGQGGYNEQFF | TGTGCCAGTAGTAAAGGACAGGGGGGTTACAATGAGCAGTTCTTC
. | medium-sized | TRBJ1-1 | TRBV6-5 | CASIRGTEAFF | TGTGCCAGCATCCGGGGCACTGAAGCTTTCTTT
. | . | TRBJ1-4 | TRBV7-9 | CASSFGQFYNEKLFF | TGTGCCAGCAGCTTCGGGCAGTTCTATAATGAAAAACTGTTTTTT
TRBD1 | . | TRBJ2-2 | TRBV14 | CASSQRQGLTYRSNTGELFF | TGTGCCAGCAGCCAGAGACAGGGTCTAACCTACCGCTCGAACACCGGGGAGCTGTTTTTT
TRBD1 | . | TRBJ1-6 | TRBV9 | CASSETTGSHSPLHF | TGTGCCAGCAGCGAGACGACAGGGTCGCATTCACCCCTCCACTTT
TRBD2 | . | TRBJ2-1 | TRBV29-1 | CSVEEGLAGGRYYNEQFF | TGCAGCGTTGAAGAGGGACTAGCGGGGGGGCGATACTACAATGAGCAGTTCTTC
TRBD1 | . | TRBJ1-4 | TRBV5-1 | CASSWTGQASTNEKLFF | TGCGCCAGCAGCTGGACGGGACAGGCTTCGACTAATGAAAAACTGTTTTTT
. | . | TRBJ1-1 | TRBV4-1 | CASSQGRGPGNTEAFF | TGCGCCAGCAGCCAAGGCAGGGGCCCCGGGAACACTGAAGCTTTCTTT
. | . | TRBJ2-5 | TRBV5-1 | CASSPGTGGRETQYF | TGCGCCAGCAGCCCCGGGACTGGGGGACGAGAGACCCAGTACTTC
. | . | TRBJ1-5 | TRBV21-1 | CASSKAVQGNDKIPVYSNQPQHF | TGTGCCAGCAGCAAAGCCGTCCAGGGGAACGATAAGATTCCAGTGTATAGCAATCAGCCCCAGCATTTT
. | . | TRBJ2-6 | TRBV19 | CASSFSFSGANVLTF | TGTGCCAGTAGCTTCAGCTTCTCTGGGGCCAACGTCCTGACTTTC
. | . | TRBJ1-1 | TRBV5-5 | CASSPQGQKNTEAFF | TGTGCCAGCAGCCCCCAGGGGCAGAAGAACACTGAAGCTTTCTTT
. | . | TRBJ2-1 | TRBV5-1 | CASSLAGRGSDEQFF | TGCGCCAGCAGCTTGGCAGGCAGAGGTTCGGATGAGCAGTTCTTC
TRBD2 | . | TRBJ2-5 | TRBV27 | CASSFRGGEVETQYF | TGTGCCAGCAGTTTTCGTGGGGGGGAGGTGGAGACCCAGTACTTC
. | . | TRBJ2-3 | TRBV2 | CASRTRITDTQYF | TGTGCCAGCAGGACTAGGATCACAGATACGCAGTATTTT
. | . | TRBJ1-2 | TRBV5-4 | CASSLLNRDLRYTF | TGTGCCAGCAGCTTGCTTAACAGGGATTTAAGGTACACCTTC
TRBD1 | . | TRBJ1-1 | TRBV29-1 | CSVDGTGSLWDTEAFF | TGCAGCGTTGATGGGACAGGGAGTTTATGGGACACTGAAGCTTTCTTT
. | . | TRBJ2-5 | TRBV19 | CASRSGLQETQYF | TGTGCCAGTAGATCCGGGCTACAAGAGACCCAGTACTTC
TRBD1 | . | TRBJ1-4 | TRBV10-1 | CASTRRGDRAGANEKLFF | TGCGCCAGCACCAGGAGGGGGGACAGGGCTGGGGCTAATGAAAAACTGTTTTTT
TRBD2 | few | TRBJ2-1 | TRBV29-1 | CSVEGLAGGKSSYNEQFF | TGCAGCGTTGAAGGACTAGCGGGGGGCAAAAGCTCCTACAATGAGCAGTTCTTC
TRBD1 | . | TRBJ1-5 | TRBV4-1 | CASSAATGSNQPQHF | TGCGCCAGCAGCGCGGCGACAGGGAGCAATCAGCCCCAGCATTTT
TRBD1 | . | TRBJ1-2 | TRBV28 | CASSLGDRVYGYTF | TGTGCCAGCAGTTTGGGAGACAGGGTCTATGGCTACACCTTC
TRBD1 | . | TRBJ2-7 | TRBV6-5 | CASSYDRDYEQYF | TGTGCCAGCAGTTACGACAGGGACTACGAGCAGTACTTC
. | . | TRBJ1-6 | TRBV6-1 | CASSEAPAGNSPLHF | TGTGCCAGCAGTGAAGCTCCAGCTGGGAATTCACCCCTCCACTTT